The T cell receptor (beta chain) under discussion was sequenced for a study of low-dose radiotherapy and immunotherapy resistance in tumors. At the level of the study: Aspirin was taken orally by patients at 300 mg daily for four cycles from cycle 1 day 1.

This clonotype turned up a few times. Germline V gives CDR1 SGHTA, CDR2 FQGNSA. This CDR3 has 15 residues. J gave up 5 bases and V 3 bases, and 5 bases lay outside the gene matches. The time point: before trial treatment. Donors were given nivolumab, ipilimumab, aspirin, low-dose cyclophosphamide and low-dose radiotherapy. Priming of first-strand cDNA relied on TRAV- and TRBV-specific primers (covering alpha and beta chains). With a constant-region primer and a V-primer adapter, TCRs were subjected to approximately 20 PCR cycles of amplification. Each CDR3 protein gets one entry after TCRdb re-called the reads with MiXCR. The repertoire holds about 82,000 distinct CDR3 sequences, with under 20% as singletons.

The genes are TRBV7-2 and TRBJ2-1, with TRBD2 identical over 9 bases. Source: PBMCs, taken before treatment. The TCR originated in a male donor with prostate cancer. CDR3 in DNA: TGTGCCAGCAGCTTGGTAGCGGGAGTTCACAATGAGCAGTTCTTC. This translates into CASSLVAGVHNEQFF.